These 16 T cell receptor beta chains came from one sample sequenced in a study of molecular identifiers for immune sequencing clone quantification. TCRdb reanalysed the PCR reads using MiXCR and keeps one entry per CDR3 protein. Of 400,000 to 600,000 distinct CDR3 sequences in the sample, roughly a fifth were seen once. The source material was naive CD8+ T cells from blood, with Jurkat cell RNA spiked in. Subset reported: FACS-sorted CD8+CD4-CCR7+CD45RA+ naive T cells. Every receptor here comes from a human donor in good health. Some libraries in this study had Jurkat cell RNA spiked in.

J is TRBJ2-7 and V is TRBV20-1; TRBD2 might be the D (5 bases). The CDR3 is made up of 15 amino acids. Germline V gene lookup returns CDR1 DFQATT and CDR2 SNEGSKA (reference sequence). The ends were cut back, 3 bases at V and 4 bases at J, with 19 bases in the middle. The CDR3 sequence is CSARDFTESDYEQYF. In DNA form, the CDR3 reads TGCAGTGCTAGGGACTTCACAGAATCTGATTACGAGCAGTACTTC.

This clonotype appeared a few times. The CDR3 loop reads CASNGRLAGTTDTQYF. The CDR3 DNA reads TGTGCCAGCAATGGCCGACTAGCGGGGACCACAGATACGCAGTATTTT. The genes are TRBV7-9 and TRBJ2-3, with TRBD2 matching 11 bases. V gave up 7 bases and J gave up 2 bases; unmatched junction bases: 8. The germline V gene has CDR1 SEHNR and CDR2 FQNEAQ (reference sequence). The CDR3 extends over 16 amino acids.

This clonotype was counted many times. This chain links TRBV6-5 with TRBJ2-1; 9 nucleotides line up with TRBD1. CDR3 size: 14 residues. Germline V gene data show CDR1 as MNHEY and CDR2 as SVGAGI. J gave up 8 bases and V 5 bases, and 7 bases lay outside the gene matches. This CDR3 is CASSAGTGRYEQFF. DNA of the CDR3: TGTGCCAGCAGTGCCGGGACAGGGAGGTATGAGCAGTTCTTC.

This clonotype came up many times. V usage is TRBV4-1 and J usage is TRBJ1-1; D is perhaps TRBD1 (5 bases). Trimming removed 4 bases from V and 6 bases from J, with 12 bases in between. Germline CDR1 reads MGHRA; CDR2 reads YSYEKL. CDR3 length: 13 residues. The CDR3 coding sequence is TGCGCCAGCAGCCGACTGGGGCCGGCTGAAGCTTTCTTT. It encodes CASSRLGPAEAFF.

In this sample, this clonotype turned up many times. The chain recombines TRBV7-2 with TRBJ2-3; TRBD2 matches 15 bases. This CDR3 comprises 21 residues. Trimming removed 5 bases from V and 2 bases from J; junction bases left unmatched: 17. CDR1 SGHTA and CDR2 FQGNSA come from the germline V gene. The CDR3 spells CASSPRELTGTSGRSTDTQYF. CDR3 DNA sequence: TGTGCCAGCAGCCCCCGGGAGTTAACCGGGACTAGCGGGAGGTCCACAGATACGCAGTATTTT.

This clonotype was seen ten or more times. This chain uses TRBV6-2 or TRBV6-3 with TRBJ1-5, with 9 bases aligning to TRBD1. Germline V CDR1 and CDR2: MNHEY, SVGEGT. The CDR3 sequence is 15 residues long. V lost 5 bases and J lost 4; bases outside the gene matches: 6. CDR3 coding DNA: TGTGCCAGCAGTCAAACTGGGACAGGGAATCAGCCCCAGCATTTT. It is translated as CASSQTGTGNQPQHF.

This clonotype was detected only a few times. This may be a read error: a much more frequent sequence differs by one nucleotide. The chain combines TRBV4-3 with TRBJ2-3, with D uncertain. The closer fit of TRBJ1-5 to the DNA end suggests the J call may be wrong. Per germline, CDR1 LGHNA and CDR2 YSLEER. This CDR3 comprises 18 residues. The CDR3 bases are TGCGCCAGCAGCCAAGAACTCTCTAGCGGGAGAGTCACAGATACGCAGCATTTT. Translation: CASSQELSSGRVTDTQHF.

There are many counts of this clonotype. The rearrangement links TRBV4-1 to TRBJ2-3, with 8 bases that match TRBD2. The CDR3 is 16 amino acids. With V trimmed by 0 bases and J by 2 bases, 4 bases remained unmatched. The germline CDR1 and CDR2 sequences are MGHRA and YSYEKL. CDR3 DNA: TGCGCCAGCAGCCAAGACAACGGGAGGGCCACAGATACGCAGTATTTT. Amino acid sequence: CASSQDNGRATDTQYF.

The CDR3 loop reads CANTPGQKRRGPNEKLFF. The CDR3 region has the DNA TGCGCCAACACTCCGGGACAGAAAAGAAGAGGGCCTAATGAAAAACTGTTTTTT. The chain couples TRBV10-2 to TRBJ1-4, with 7 bases lining up with TRBD1. The CDR3 loop spans 18 amino acids. After removal of 10 bases from V and 3 bases from J, the junction contained 20 bases not matched to a gene. The germline CDR1 and CDR2 sequences are WSHSY and SAAADI.

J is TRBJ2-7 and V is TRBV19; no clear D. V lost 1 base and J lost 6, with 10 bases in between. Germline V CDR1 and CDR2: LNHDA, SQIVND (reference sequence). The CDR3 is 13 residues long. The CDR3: CASSIGKRAEQYF. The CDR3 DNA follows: TGTGCCAGTAGTATAGGAAAAAGGGCCGAGCAGTACTTC.

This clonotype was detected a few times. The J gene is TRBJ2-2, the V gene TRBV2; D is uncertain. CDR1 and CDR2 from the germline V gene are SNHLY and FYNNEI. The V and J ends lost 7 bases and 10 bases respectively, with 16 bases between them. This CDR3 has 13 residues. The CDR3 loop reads CASNGLSPEELFF. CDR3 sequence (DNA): TGTGCCAGCAATGGCCTATCACCGGAGGAGCTGTTTTTT.

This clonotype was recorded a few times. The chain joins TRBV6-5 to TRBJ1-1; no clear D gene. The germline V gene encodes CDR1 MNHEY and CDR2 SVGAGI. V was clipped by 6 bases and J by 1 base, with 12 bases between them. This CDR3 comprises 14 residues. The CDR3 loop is CASSAARRNTEAFF. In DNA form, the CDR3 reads TGTGCCAGCAGCGCCGCACGGCGGAACACTGAAGCTTTCTTT.

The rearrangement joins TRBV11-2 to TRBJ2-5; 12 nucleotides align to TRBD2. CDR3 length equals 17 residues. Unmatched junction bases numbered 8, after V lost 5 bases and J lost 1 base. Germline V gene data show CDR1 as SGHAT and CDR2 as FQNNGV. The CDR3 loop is CASSAALAGGLQETQYF. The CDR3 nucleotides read TGTGCCAGCAGCGCCGCACTAGCGGGGGGCCTCCAAGAGACCCAGTACTTC.

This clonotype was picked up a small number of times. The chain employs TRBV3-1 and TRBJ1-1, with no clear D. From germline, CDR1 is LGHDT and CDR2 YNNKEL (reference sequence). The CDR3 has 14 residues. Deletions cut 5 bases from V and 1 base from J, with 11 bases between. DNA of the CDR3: TGTGCCAGCAGCTCCATCCCCGAGAACACTGAAGCTTTCTTT. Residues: CASSSIPENTEAFF.

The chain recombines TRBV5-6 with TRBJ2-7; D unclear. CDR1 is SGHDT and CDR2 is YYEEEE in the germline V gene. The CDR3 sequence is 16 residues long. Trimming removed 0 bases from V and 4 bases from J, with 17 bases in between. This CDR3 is CASSLASGGLGYEQYF. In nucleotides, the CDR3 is TGTGCCAGCAGCTTGGCTTCAGGCGGCCTGGGGTACGAGCAGTACTTC.

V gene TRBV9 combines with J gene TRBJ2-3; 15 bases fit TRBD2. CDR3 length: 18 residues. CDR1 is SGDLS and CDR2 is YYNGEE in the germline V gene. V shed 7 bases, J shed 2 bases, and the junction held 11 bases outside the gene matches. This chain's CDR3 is CASWPGTSGGRYTDTQYF. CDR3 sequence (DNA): TGTGCCAGCTGGCCAGGGACTAGCGGGGGGAGATACACAGATACGCAGTATTTT.